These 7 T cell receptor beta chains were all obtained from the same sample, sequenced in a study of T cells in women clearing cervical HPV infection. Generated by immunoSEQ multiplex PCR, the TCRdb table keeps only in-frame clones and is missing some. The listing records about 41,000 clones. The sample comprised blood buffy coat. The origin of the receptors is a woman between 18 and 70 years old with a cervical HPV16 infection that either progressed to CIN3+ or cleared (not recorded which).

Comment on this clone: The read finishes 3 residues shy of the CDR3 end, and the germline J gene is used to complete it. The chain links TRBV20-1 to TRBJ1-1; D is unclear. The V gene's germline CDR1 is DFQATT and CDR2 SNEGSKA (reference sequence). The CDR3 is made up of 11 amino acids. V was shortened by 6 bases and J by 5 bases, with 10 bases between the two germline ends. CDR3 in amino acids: CSAKPGTEAFF. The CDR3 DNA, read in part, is TGCAGTGCAAAGCCTGGTACTGAA.

The CDR3 protein is CASSIRLLAGLTDTQYF. The sequenced part of the CDR3 DNA is TGTGCCAGTAGTATTCGGTTACTAGCGGGCCTCACAGATACG. The rearrangement links TRBV19 to TRBJ2-3, with 9 bases fitting TRBD2. The read falls 3 residues short of the CDR3 end, and the missing part is taken from the germline J gene. This CDR3 contains 17 residues. Germline CDR1 LNHDA, CDR2 SQIVND (reference sequence). Unmatched junction bases numbered 9, after V lost 3 bases and J lost 2 bases.

CDR3 in amino acids: CATSRVGLAVETQYF. The covered CDR3 bases are TGTGCCACCAGCAGAGTCGGACTAGCCGTGGAGACC. The chain employs TRBV15 and TRBJ2-5, with 8 bases that match TRBD2. From the germline J gene comes the end of the CDR3, since the read stops 3 residues before it. Germline V gene lookup returns CDR1 LNHNV and CDR2 YYDKDF (reference sequence). The CDR3 is made up of 15 amino acids. Unmatched junction bases numbered 6, after V lost 1 base and J lost 5 bases.

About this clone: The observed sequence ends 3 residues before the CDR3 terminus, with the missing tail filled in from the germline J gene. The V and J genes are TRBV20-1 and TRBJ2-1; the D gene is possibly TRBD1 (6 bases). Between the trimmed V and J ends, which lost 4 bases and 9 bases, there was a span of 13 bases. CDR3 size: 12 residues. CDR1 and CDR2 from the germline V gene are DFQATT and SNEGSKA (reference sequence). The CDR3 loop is CSAIMNRAEQFF. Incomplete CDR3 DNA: TGCAGTGCTATAATGAACAGGGCTGAG.

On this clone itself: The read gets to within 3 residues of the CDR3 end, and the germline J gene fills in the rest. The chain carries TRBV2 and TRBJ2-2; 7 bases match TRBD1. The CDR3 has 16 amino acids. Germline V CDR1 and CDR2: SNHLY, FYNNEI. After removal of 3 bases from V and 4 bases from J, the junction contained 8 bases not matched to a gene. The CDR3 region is CASSDRRGIFTGELFF. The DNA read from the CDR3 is TGTGCCAGCAGTGATCGCAGGGGGATTTTCACCGGGGAG.

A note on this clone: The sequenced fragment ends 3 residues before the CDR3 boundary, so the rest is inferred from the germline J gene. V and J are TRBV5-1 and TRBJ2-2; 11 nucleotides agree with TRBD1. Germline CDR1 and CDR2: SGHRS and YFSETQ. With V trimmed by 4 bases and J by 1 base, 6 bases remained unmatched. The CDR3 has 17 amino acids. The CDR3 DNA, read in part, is TGCGCCAGCAGCACATGGGACAGGGGGGAGAACACCGGGGAG. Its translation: CASSTWDRGENTGE. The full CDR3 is CASSTWDRGENTGELFF.

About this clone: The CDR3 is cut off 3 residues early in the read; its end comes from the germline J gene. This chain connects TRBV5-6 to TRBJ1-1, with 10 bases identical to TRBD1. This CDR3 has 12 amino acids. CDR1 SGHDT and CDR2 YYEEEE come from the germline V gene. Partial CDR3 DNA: TGTGCCAGCAGCGAGGACAGGGGGGAA. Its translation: CASSEDRGE. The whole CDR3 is CASSEDRGEAFF.